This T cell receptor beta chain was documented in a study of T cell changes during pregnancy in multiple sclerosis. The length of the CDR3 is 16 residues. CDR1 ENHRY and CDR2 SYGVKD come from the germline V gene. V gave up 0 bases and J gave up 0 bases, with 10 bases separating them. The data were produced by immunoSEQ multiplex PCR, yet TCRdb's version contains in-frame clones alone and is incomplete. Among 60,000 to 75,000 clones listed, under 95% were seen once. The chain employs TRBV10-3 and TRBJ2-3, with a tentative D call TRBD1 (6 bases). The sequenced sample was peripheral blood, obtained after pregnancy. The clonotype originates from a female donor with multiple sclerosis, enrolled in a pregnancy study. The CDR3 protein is CAISESRGGSTDTQYF. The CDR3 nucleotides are TGTGCCATCAGTGAGTCCAGGGGCGGCAGCACAGATACGCAGTATTTT.